This entry concerns a single T cell receptor (beta chain). What it binds is not known. The record originates from a study of cytomegalovirus exposure and HLA in healthy donors. Study results and caveats: Immune exposure information available was restricted to CMV serostatus. A classifier reportedly called cytomegalovirus status with high sensitivity and specificity. Being productive about 87% or about 30% of the time was typical of most TCR beta V segments in an earlier analysis.

Primers included in the PCR were 60 Vbeta and 13 Jbeta primers. Generated by immunoSEQ multiplex PCR, the TCRdb table keeps only in-frame clones and is missing some. The sample records about 150,000 clones, 76% being singletons. The CDR3 spans 15 residues. Germline V lookup: CDR1 SGHRS, CDR2 YFSETQ. V gave up 3 bases and J gave up 9 bases; unmatched junction bases: 9. Sequencing was performed on PBMCs. The chain carries TRBV5-1 and TRBJ2-1; the match to TRBD2 covers 10 bases. The TCR was taken from a woman between 35 and 50 years old in good health and CMV-seronegative. CDR3 region: CASSSSGGRRSEQFF. CDR3 DNA sequence: TGCGCCAGCAGCTCTAGCGGGGGCCGACGAAGTGAGCAGTTCTTC.